Listed below are T cell receptor beta chains from one sample, sequenced in a study of memory CD4+ T cells and cytomegalovirus serostatus. Only in-frame clones appear in the TCRdb table, and some are missing; sequencing was by immunoSEQ multiplex PCR. The sample consists of tens of thousands of clones, about 80% of them appearing once. Source material: memory CD4+ T cells from blood. All receptors come from an adult in good health and CMV-seronegative. Some clones in this sample may be carry-over from other donors' samples. CDR3s include the opening cysteine and the closing phenylalanine or tryptophan. The order of the fields is V gene, CDR3 length, clone size, J gene, CDR3 protein. Clone size is given for some rows only: seen once, a few or many times, or a class if the clone is expanded.

v_call: TRBV10-3; cdr3_length: 13; clone_size: NA; j_call: TRBJ1-2; cdr3_aa: CAITRERDYGYTF
v_call: TRBV12-2; cdr3_length: 17; clone_size: NA; j_call: TRBJ2-7; cdr3_aa: CASRLAVTGWRDYEQYF
v_call: TRBV11-2; cdr3_length: 13; clone_size: NA; j_call: TRBJ2-1; cdr3_aa: CASTRQGRDEQFF
v_call: TRBV7-2; cdr3_length: 16; clone_size: NA; j_call: TRBJ1-1; cdr3_aa: CASSFIRGRGDTEAFF
v_call: TRBV4-3; cdr3_length: 18; clone_size: NA; j_call: TRBJ2-4; cdr3_aa: CASSQEGTGGMNLGIQYF
v_call: TRBV5-8; cdr3_length: 16; clone_size: NA; j_call: TRBJ1-1; cdr3_aa: CASRKTGGFLATEAFF
v_call: TRBV30; cdr3_length: 13; clone_size: NA; j_call: TRBJ1-5; cdr3_aa: CAGSTDSNQPQHF
v_call: TRBV18; cdr3_length: 17; clone_size: NA; j_call: TRBJ1-3; cdr3_aa: CASSANAGVLSGNTIYF
v_call: TRBV4-2; cdr3_length: 15; clone_size: NA; j_call: TRBJ2-1; cdr3_aa: CASSQDEGTSGLQFF
v_call: TRBV19; cdr3_length: 16; clone_size: NA; j_call: TRBJ1-5; cdr3_aa: CASSSQGGEGNQPQHF
v_call: TRBV5-1; cdr3_length: 14; clone_size: NA; j_call: TRBJ2-7; cdr3_aa: CASSLDARDYEQYF
v_call: TRBV25-1; cdr3_length: 13; clone_size: NA; j_call: TRBJ1-2; cdr3_aa: CASSSEGGYGYTF
v_call: TRBV5-1; cdr3_length: 14; clone_size: NA; j_call: TRBJ1-2; cdr3_aa: CASSPEEGTYGYTF
v_call: TRBV5-1; cdr3_length: 15; clone_size: NA; j_call: TRBJ1-3; cdr3_aa: CASRLDRVAGNTIYF
v_call: TRBV7-2; cdr3_length: 15; clone_size: NA; j_call: TRBJ1-2; cdr3_aa: CASSPDRGTNYGYTF
v_call: TRBV18; cdr3_length: 12; clone_size: few; j_call: TRBJ1-2; cdr3_aa: CASSRDRDGYTF
v_call: TRBV7-2; cdr3_length: 15; clone_size: NA; j_call: TRBJ2-5; cdr3_aa: CASSLAGTYQETQYF
v_call: TRBV7-2; cdr3_length: 15; clone_size: NA; j_call: TRBJ2-2; cdr3_aa: CASNRARGSTGELFF
v_call: TRBV14; cdr3_length: 18; clone_size: NA; j_call: TRBJ2-6; cdr3_aa: CASSRRTVQSSGANVLTF
v_call: TRBV29-1; cdr3_length: 16; clone_size: NA; j_call: TRBJ1-1; cdr3_aa: CSVEIRRGYGNTEAFF
v_call: TRBV7-9; cdr3_length: 13; clone_size: NA; j_call: TRBJ2-2; cdr3_aa: CAKDRANTGELFF
v_call: TRBV13; cdr3_length: 16; clone_size: NA; j_call: TRBJ2-7; cdr3_aa: CASSLESGTGSYEQYF
v_call: TRBV4-2; cdr3_length: 15; clone_size: NA; j_call: TRBJ2-7; cdr3_aa: CASSQQTSGGYEQYF
v_call: TRBV29-1; cdr3_length: 13; clone_size: NA; j_call: TRBJ2-5; cdr3_aa: CSAPTGAQETQYF
v_call: TRBV28; cdr3_length: 12; clone_size: NA; j_call: TRBJ1-1; cdr3_aa: CASRVGNTEAFF
v_call: TRBV5-6; cdr3_length: 15; clone_size: NA; j_call: TRBJ2-5; cdr3_aa: CASSLRALGGETQYF
v_call: TRBV29-1; cdr3_length: 14; clone_size: NA; j_call: TRBJ2-1; cdr3_aa: CSVGAGHPYNEQFF
v_call: TRBV29-1; cdr3_length: 13; clone_size: NA; j_call: TRBJ1-3; cdr3_aa: CSVAKTGGNTIYF
v_call: TRBV2; cdr3_length: 17; clone_size: NA; j_call: TRBJ1-1; cdr3_aa: CASSGAGTGKGYTEAFF
v_call: TRBV29-1; cdr3_length: 10; clone_size: NA; j_call: TRBJ1-2; cdr3_aa: CSVGQEGYTF
v_call: TRBV10-3; cdr3_length: 13; clone_size: NA; j_call: TRBJ1-5; cdr3_aa: CAISESLSQPQHF
v_call: TRBV29-1; cdr3_length: 15; clone_size: once; j_call: TRBJ1-2; cdr3_aa: CSAKTTDRGLGGYTF
v_call: TRBV5-4; cdr3_length: 14; clone_size: NA; j_call: TRBJ1-1; cdr3_aa: CASRSQTMNTEAFF
v_call: TRBV7-6; cdr3_length: 15; clone_size: NA; j_call: TRBJ2-1; cdr3_aa: CASSPQGDAYNEQFF
v_call: TRBV6-1; cdr3_length: 12; clone_size: few; j_call: TRBJ1-2; cdr3_aa: CASSDYTYGYTF
v_call: TRBV9; cdr3_length: 14; clone_size: few; j_call: TRBJ1-2; cdr3_aa: CASSPDGHHYGYTF
v_call: TRBV4-2; cdr3_length: 14; clone_size: few; j_call: TRBJ1-1; cdr3_aa: CASSQEFVSTEAFF
v_call: TRBV11-2; cdr3_length: 16; clone_size: NA; j_call: TRBJ2-1; cdr3_aa: CASSLMGLAKYNEQFF
v_call: TRBV30; cdr3_length: 12; clone_size: few; j_call: TRBJ1-1; cdr3_aa: CAWSVGSTEAFF
v_call: TRBV30; cdr3_length: 15; clone_size: once; j_call: TRBJ1-2; cdr3_aa: CAWSVQRGGNYGYTF
v_call: TRBV7-6; cdr3_length: 12; clone_size: NA; j_call: TRBJ2-5; cdr3_aa: CASSLTEETQYF
v_call: TRBV1; cdr3_length: 13; clone_size: NA; j_call: TRBJ1-4; cdr3_aa: CTSRWGLDEKLFF
v_call: TRBV11-1; cdr3_length: 14; clone_size: NA; j_call: TRBJ1-1; cdr3_aa: CASSTTGSRTEAFF
v_call: TRBV28; cdr3_length: 14; clone_size: NA; j_call: TRBJ1-2; cdr3_aa: CASKIRGANYGYTF
v_call: TRBV11-2; cdr3_length: 14; clone_size: NA; j_call: TRBJ1-1; cdr3_aa: CASIPRRENTEAFF
v_call: TRBV10-3; cdr3_length: 14; clone_size: once; j_call: TRBJ1-2; cdr3_aa: CASRKTGGDYGYTF
v_call: TRBV28; cdr3_length: 16; clone_size: NA; j_call: TRBJ2-7; cdr3_aa: CASSPWDRGSSYEQYF
v_call: TRBV5-5; cdr3_length: 15; clone_size: NA; j_call: TRBJ2-3; cdr3_aa: CASSFTSGYTDTQYF
v_call: TRBV5-5; cdr3_length: 12; clone_size: NA; j_call: TRBJ2-1; cdr3_aa: CASSSQRNEQFF
v_call: TRBV5-1; cdr3_length: 16; clone_size: NA; j_call: TRBJ2-1; cdr3_aa: CASSLVLAGGSNEQFF
v_call: TRBV29-1; cdr3_length: 16; clone_size: once; j_call: TRBJ1-1; cdr3_aa: CSVNVPIPRGDTEAFF
v_call: TRBV5-1; cdr3_length: 13; clone_size: NA; j_call: TRBJ1-1; cdr3_aa: CASSSTVNTEAFF
v_call: TRBV5-1; cdr3_length: 15; clone_size: NA; j_call: TRBJ2-6; cdr3_aa: CASSLRSTGANVLTF
v_call: TRBV6-5; cdr3_length: 16; clone_size: NA; j_call: TRBJ1-3; cdr3_aa: CASSSTRGGSGNTIYF
v_call: TRBV28; cdr3_length: 16; clone_size: few; j_call: TRBJ1-5; cdr3_aa: CASSLSPGGGNQPQHF